The 18 T cell receptor beta chains reported below all come from one sample, sequenced in a study of blood T cell repertoires in COVID-19. Measured with immunoSEQ multiplex PCR; TCRdb has only the in-frame clones, and not every one. In the table there are approximately 71,000 clones, about 88% of which are singletons. The sample taken for sequencing was peripheral blood. The receptors derive from a human donor in a cohort sampled during active COVID-19.

J is TRBJ2-5 and V is TRBV6-5; a possible D gene is TRBD1 (6 bases). V lost 6 bases to trimming and J lost 0 bases, with 8 bases between them. Germline V gives CDR1 MNHEY, CDR2 SVGAGI. The CDR3 runs to 13 residues. For the CDR3, the DNA is TGTGCCAGCAGCCGGGACAACCAAGAGACCCAGTACTTC. Translating it yields CASSRDNQETQYF.

The gene calls are TRBV28 and TRBJ2-3; 11 nucleotides agree with TRBD2. The CDR3 contains 15 residues. Germline V gene sequence: CDR1 MDHEN, CDR2 SYDVKM. Unmatched junction bases numbered 1, after V lost 3 bases and J lost 2 bases. CDR3 protein: CASSFSGGATDTQYF. The CDR3 nucleotides read TGTGCCAGCAGTTTTAGCGGGGGGGCCACAGATACGCAGTATTTT.

The chain links TRBV5-1 to TRBJ2-3, with D possibly TRBD2 on 5 matching bases. CDR1 is SGHRS and CDR2 is YFSETQ in the germline V gene. V shed 4 bases and J shed 4 bases, with 16 bases lying between them. The CDR3 contains 15 residues. The CDR3 DNA reads as TGCGCCAGCAGCCCTCTAGCCTCGAAGGCAGATACGCAGTATTTT. Encoded protein: CASSPLASKADTQYF.

This chain links TRBV3-1 (or the pseudogene TRBV3-2) with TRBJ2-5; TRBD1 matches 9 bases. CDR1 and CDR2 from the germline V gene are LGHDT and YNNKEL (reference sequence). The CDR3 runs to 14 residues. V was clipped by 2 bases and J by 4 bases; unmatched bases: 2. The CDR3 DNA reads as TGTGCCAGCAGCCAATCGACAGGGGGAGAGACCCAGTACTTC. Translation gives CASSQSTGGETQYF.

The chain combines TRBV3-1 (or the pseudogene TRBV3-2) with TRBJ2-2; D is unresolved. Germline V lookup: CDR1 LGHDT, CDR2 YNNKEL (reference sequence). This CDR3 has 14 amino acids. Trimming shortened V by 2 bases and J by 3 bases, and 7 bases separated the two germline ends. The CDR3 DNA sequence: TGTGCCAGCAGCCAAACGCCGGACACCGGGGAGCTGTTTTTT. This encodes CASSQTPDTGELFF.

The chain has TRBV21-1 and TRBJ1-1. TRBV21-1 is given as a pseudogene. The CDR3 loop spans 15 amino acids. CDR3 in DNA: TGTGCCAGCAGCTTAGATCCGGGGTTTCACACTGAAGCTTTCTTT. It yields the protein CASSLDPGFHTEAFF.

This clone was observed a few times. This chain connects TRBV9 to TRBJ1-6; maybe TRBD1 (5 bases). Deletions cut 1 base from V and 8 bases from J, with 10 bases between. Germline CDR1 is SGDLS and CDR2 is YYNGEE. This CDR3 spans 14 amino acids. CDR3 DNA: TGTGCCAGCAGCGTACGACAGCAAGATTCACCCCTCCACTTT. Translation gives CASSVRQQDSPLHF.

The chain couples TRBV18 to TRBJ1-2; 7 nucleotides agree with TRBD1. In germline, CDR1 is KGHSH, CDR2 LQKENI. V shed 3 bases, J shed 4 bases, and the junction held 11 bases outside the gene matches. There are 16 residues in the CDR3. The CDR3 DNA reads as TGTGCCAGCTCACCCTCGACGACCCGGGACAGCTATGGCTACACCTTC. Translated: CASSPSTTRDSYGYTF.

The rearrangement uses TRBV29-1 and TRBJ1-2, with unresolved D. The CDR3 spans 13 residues. CDR1 and CDR2 from the germline V gene are SQVTM and ANQGSEA. V lost 1 base and J lost 3, with 9 bases in between. The chain's CDR3 is CSVEATADYGYTF. CDR3 DNA: TGCAGCGTTGAAGCTACAGCCGACTATGGCTACACCTTC.

In DNA form, the CDR3 reads TGTGCCAGCAGTTCGGTGCAGGGTTCAAACGGTGAAGCTTTCTTT. It is translated as CASSSVQGSNGEAFF. This chain joins TRBV28 and TRBJ1-1, with D possibly being TRBD1 (5 bases). Germline V gene data show CDR1 as MDHEN and CDR2 as SYDVKM. The V end was cut by 4 bases, the J end by 7 bases, with 19 bases between. The CDR3 runs to 15 residues.

This clone was observed once. The J gene is TRBJ2-3, the V gene TRBV7-9, with 10 bases matching TRBD1. J lost 6 bases, V lost 2 bases, and 5 bases had no gene match. The CDR3 contains 15 residues. In germline, CDR1 is SEHNR, CDR2 FQNEAQ (reference sequence). CDR3 loop: CASSLRDRGWDTQYF. CDR3 nucleotides: TGTGCCAGCAGCTTACGGGACAGGGGTTGGGATACGCAGTATTTT.

The chain combines TRBV3-1 (or the pseudogene TRBV3-2) with TRBJ2-2, with 13 bases that match TRBD2. With 4 bases clipped from V and 4 bases from J, the junction kept 6 bases outside the gene matches. Germline values: CDR1 LGHDT, CDR2 YNNKEL (reference sequence). The CDR3 runs to 17 residues. The CDR3: CASSRRGLAGTTGELFF. CDR3 in DNA: TGTGCCAGCAGCCGCAGGGGACTAGCGGGGACCACCGGGGAGCTGTTTTTT.

V is TRBV4-2 and J is TRBJ2-3; TRBD2 matches at 9 bases. The CDR3 extends over 15 amino acids. J was trimmed by 4 bases and V by 0 bases; bases with no gene match: 2. Per the germline V gene, CDR1 is LGHNA and CDR2 is YNFKEQ. The DNA of the CDR3 is TGTGCCAGCAGCCAAGAGCGGGAGGGCCCAGATACGCAGTATTTT. It codes for CASSQEREGPDTQYF.

This chain uses TRBV6-5 with TRBJ2-3, with D tentatively TRBD2 (5 bases). The germline V gene has CDR1 MNHEY and CDR2 SVGAGI. The CDR3 length is 13 residues. V lost 8 bases and J 4 bases, leaving 13 bases between the germline ends. Here the CDR3 DNA reads TGTGCCAGCGCGATGGAGGTCCCAGATACGCAGTATTTT. Amino acids: CASAMEVPDTQYF.

The chain is built from TRBV12-3 or TRBV12-4 and TRBJ1-2, with D unclear. V was clipped by 6 bases and J by 5 bases, with 10 bases between them. There are 12 residues in the CDR3. The CDR3 DNA follows: TGTGCCAGCAGATCGGACTTATATGGCTACACCTTC. Encoded protein: CASRSDLYGYTF.

The J gene is TRBJ2-3, the V gene TRBV5-1, with TRBD2 matching 10 bases. This CDR3 is 15 amino acids long. V trimming: 5 bases; J trimming: 3 bases; junction bases outside the gene matches: 6. The germline CDR1 and CDR2 sequences are SGHRS and YFSETQ. This CDR3 reads CASSSGLAVTDTQYF. In nucleotides, the CDR3 is TGCGCCAGCAGTTCCGGACTAGCGGTAACAGATACGCAGTATTTT. The whole variable domain, filled in from reference TRBV5-1 and TRBJ2-3, reads KAGVTQTPRYLIKTRGQQVTLSCSPISGHRSVSWYQQTPGQGLQFLFEYFSETQRNKGNFPGRFSGRQFSNSRSEMNVSTLELGDSALYLCASSSGLAVTDTQYFGPGTRLTVL.

The sample holds a few counts of this clone. This chain links TRBV2 with TRBJ1-2; 9 nucleotides match TRBD1. The CDR3 is 13 amino acids. Germline CDR1 and CDR2: SNHLY and FYNNEI. V lost 7 bases, J lost 4 bases, and 4 bases stayed unmatched. CDR3 bases: TGTGCCAGCAAGGACAGGGGAGGCTATGGCTACACCTTC. Amino acids: CASKDRGGYGYTF.

This clone appeared a single time. The rearrangement links TRBV9 to TRBJ2-2; no reliable D call. V was pared by 0 bases and J by 1 base, with 10 bases between. The CDR3 is 16 residues long. Germline CDR1 is SGDLS and CDR2 is YYNGEE. The CDR3 coding sequence is TGTGCCAGCAGCGTAGGTCCGATCGGGAACACCGGGGAGCTGTTTTTT. This translates into CASSVGPIGNTGELFF. Drawing the rest from reference TRBV9 and TRBJ2-2, the complete variable domain is DSGVTQTPKHLITATGQRVTLRCSPRSGDLSVYWYQQSLDQGLQFLIQYYNGEERAKGNILERFSAQQFPDLHSELNLSSLELGDSALYFCASSVGPIGNTGELFFGEGSRLTVL.